The 15 T cell receptor beta chains below were found in one sample sequenced in a study of blood T cell repertoires in COVID-19. Assay: immunoSEQ multiplex PCR; the TCRdb copy retains only in-frame clones and omits some. Among some 390,000 clones, around 89% were seen once, and the ten largest hold 0.95% to 1.2%. Sample: PBMCs or T cells enriched from blood (not recorded which). These receptors were collected from a man between 25 and 39 years old who had recovered from COVID-19.

V gene TRBV6-1 combines with J gene TRBJ1-1; the match to TRBD1 covers 9 bases. There are 14 residues in the CDR3. After removal of 2 bases from V and 11 bases from J, the junction contained 9 bases not matched to a gene. CDR1 is MNHNS and CDR2 is SASEGT in the germline V gene. In DNA form, the CDR3 reads TGTGCCAGCAGTGAACGGACAGGGGTCGGTAGGGCTTTCTTT. This codes for CASSERTGVGRAFF.

The chain has TRBV28 and TRBJ1-6; D is possibly TRBD1 (5 bases). Trimming pared 6 bases from V and 4 bases from J, leaving 16 bases between. CDR1 and CDR2 from the germline V gene are MDHEN and SYDVKM. The CDR3 sequence is 16 residues long. This CDR3 reads CASSSHRNPYNSPLHF. CDR3 nucleotide sequence: TGTGCCAGCAGCTCACACAGGAACCCATATAATTCACCCCTCCACTTT.

The chain has TRBV7-6 and TRBJ2-1; 8 nucleotides match TRBD2. CDR1 is SGHVS, CDR2 FNYEAQ, per germline. The trim removed 5 bases at V and 8 bases at J, leaving 11 bases unmatched. This CDR3 contains 15 residues. The CDR3 DNA is TGTGCCAGCAGCCCCGGGGCGAGCGGGGGTGATGAGCAGTTCTTC. This gives the protein CASSPGASGGDEQFF.

This clone has a single count. The V and J genes are TRBV30 and TRBJ2-5; 10 nucleotides line up with TRBD2. The V gene's germline CDR1 is GTSNPN and CDR2 SVGIG (reference sequence). The CDR3 is made up of 19 amino acids. The V and J ends lost 0 bases and 5 bases, in that order; junction bases with no gene match: 18. The CDR3 region is CAWSVREFWLAGVGETQYF. CDR3 in DNA: TGTGCCTGGAGTGTACGAGAATTTTGGCTAGCGGGAGTAGGGGAGACCCAGTACTTC.

V usage is TRBV7-3 and J usage is TRBJ2-1; 8 nucleotides line up with TRBD2. Per germline, CDR1 SGHTA and CDR2 FQGTGA. This CDR3 has 14 amino acids. With V trimmed by 5 bases and J by 7 bases, 7 bases remained unmatched. CDR3 nucleotide sequence: TGTGCCAGCAGCCTTTCGGGAGGGCTAAATGAGCAGTTCTTC. It codes for CASSLSGGLNEQFF.

The chain couples TRBV28 to TRBJ2-7, with 9 bases identical to TRBD1. Trimming removed 5 bases from V and 0 bases from J; junction bases left unmatched: 11. Germline CDR1 reads MDHEN; CDR2 reads SYDVKM. The CDR3 totals 17 residues. This chain's CDR3 is CASSPPQQGAFSYEQYF. The CDR3 nucleotides are TGTGCCAGCAGTCCCCCCCAACAGGGGGCATTCTCCTACGAGCAGTACTTC. Complete variable domain (other parts from reference TRBV28 and TRBJ2-7): DVKVTQSSRYLVKRTGEKVFLECVQDMDHENMFWYRQDPGLGLRLIYFSYDVKMKEKGDIPEGYSVSREKKERFSLILESASTNQTSMYLCASSPPQQGAFSYEQYFGPGTRLTVT.

In its sample, this clone was seen once. The V gene is TRBV19, the J gene TRBJ1-1, with TRBD1 identical over 9 bases. Germline assignment: CDR1 LNHDA and CDR2 SQIVND (reference sequence). There are 13 residues in the CDR3. Trimming at V came to 9 bases and at J to 4 bases, leaving 6 bases not matched to a gene. CDR3 sequence (DNA): TGTGCCAGCTCGGACAGGGGAGGCACTGAAGCTTTCTTT. Encoded protein: CASSDRGGTEAFF.

This clone was found once. This chain connects TRBV7-9 to TRBJ1-4; maybe TRBD1 (5 bases). The length of the CDR3 is 15 residues. Trimming left V 5 bases short and J 2 bases short, with 12 bases between. Germline assignment: CDR1 SEHNR and CDR2 FQNEAQ (reference sequence). The CDR3 region is CASSPSGVTNEKLFF. CDR3 DNA sequence: TGTGCCAGCAGCCCCTCGGGGGTGACTAATGAAAAACTGTTTTTT.

The chain combines TRBV9 with TRBJ2-1; 7 bases line up with TRBD2. Looked up from germline, CDR1 is SGDLS and CDR2 is YYNGEE. The CDR3 totals 16 residues. With 4 bases clipped from V and 0 bases from J, the junction kept 7 bases outside the gene matches. The CDR3 loop is CASSPTGGSSYNEQFF. CDR3 bases: TGTGCCAGCAGCCCCACTGGCGGGAGCTCCTACAATGAGCAGTTCTTC.

The rearrangement uses TRBV19 and TRBJ1-5, with D hard to call. The germline V and J ends were trimmed by 7 bases and 4 bases, with 17 bases remaining between them. The CDR3 covers 15 residues. Germline CDR1 reads LNHDA; CDR2 reads SQIVND (reference sequence). CDR3 in DNA: TGTGCCAGTACTTTCATCTTAGAATTAAATCAGCCCCAGCATTTT. Protein sequence: CASTFILELNQPQHF. The entire variable domain, with the rest obtained from reference TRBV19 and TRBJ1-5, is as follows: DGGITQSPKYLFRKEGQNVTLSCEQNLNHDAMYWYRQDPGQGLRLIYYSQIVNDFQKGDIAEGYSVSREKKESFPLTVTSAQKNPTAFYLCASTFILELNQPQHFGDGTRLSIL.

The chain combines TRBV6-5 with TRBJ2-2; 8 bases agree with TRBD2. Trimming removed 6 bases from V and 6 bases from J; junction bases left unmatched: 6. Germline lookup yields CDR1 MNHEY and CDR2 SVGAGI. The length of the CDR3 is 14 residues. The CDR3 nucleotides are TGTGCCAGCAGGAGCGGGAGCGCGGCCGGGGAGCTGTTTTTT. Translated, it gives CASRSGSAAGELFF.

The chain is built from TRBV5-1 and TRBJ2-5; D call uncertain. Trimming shortened V by 3 bases and J by 5 bases, and 26 bases separated the two germline ends. The CDR3 loop spans 18 amino acids. The V gene's germline CDR1 is SGHRS and CDR2 YFSETQ. The CDR3 sequence is CASSSPRFPGLMRETQYF. The CDR3 coding sequence is TGCGCCAGCAGCTCCCCCCGTTTTCCGGGTCTTATGCGGGAGACCCAGTACTTC.

This chain uses TRBV28 with TRBJ2-4; D possibly corresponds to TRBD1 (5 bases). The CDR3 has 16 amino acids. Trimming removed 5 bases at V and 0 bases at J, with 14 bases between. Looked up from germline, CDR1 is MDHEN and CDR2 is SYDVKM. The CDR3: CASSQEQELAKNIQYF. The CDR3 DNA follows: TGTGCCAGCAGTCAGGAACAGGAGCTAGCCAAAAACATTCAGTACTTC.

This sequence joins TRBV18 and TRBJ1-3; D remains ambiguous. V was trimmed by 2 bases and J by 2 bases, leaving 13 bases between them. CDR3 length equals 16 residues. Germline V lookup: CDR1 KGHSH, CDR2 LQKENI. As DNA, the CDR3 is TGTGCCAGCTCACCATTCGACATGTGGACTGGAAACACCATATATTTT. Amino acid sequence: CASSPFDMWTGNTIYF.

The V gene is TRBV27, the J gene TRBJ2-3; 9 nucleotides line up with TRBD1. The CDR3 extends over 15 amino acids. V was clipped by 5 bases and J by 4 bases; unmatched bases: 7. Germline V lookup: CDR1 MNHEY, CDR2 SMNVEV (reference sequence). The CDR3 loop is CASSVMGQGADTQYF. For the CDR3, the DNA is TGTGCCAGCAGTGTAATGGGACAGGGTGCAGATACGCAGTATTTT.